What follows are 13 T cell receptor beta chains derived from one specimen sequenced in a study of T cell responses to AZD1222 COVID-19 vaccine. Here immunoSEQ multiplex PCR was the method, and the copy in TCRdb shows in-frame clones only, minus some. The sample holds about 120,000 clones, over 75% seen once. Sample: peripheral blood, taken on day 0 of AZD1222 vaccination. Source of these receptors: an adult in good health.

This chain uses TRBV28 with TRBJ1-2; 8 positions agree with TRBD1. The CDR3 has 12 residues. Looked up from germline, CDR1 is MDHEN and CDR2 is SYDVKM. The V and J ends lost 3 bases and 14 bases, in that order; junction bases with no gene match: 8. The CDR3 here is CASSFGTGGETF. CDR3 nucleotides: TGTGCCAGCAGTTTTGGGACAGGCGGAGAAACCTTC.

The chain joins TRBV28 to TRBJ1-5; D may be TRBD1 (5 bases). This CDR3 has 11 residues. Germline V gives CDR1 MDHEN, CDR2 SYDVKM. The V and J ends lost 8 bases and 6 bases respectively, with 8 bases between them. The chain's CDR3 is CASRGGQPQHF. The DNA of the CDR3 is TGTGCCAGCCGGGGGGGTCAGCCCCAGCATTTT. The full variable domain, its missing parts supplied by reference TRBV28 and TRBJ1-5, is DVKVTQSSRYLVKRTGEKVFLECVQDMDHENMFWYRQDPGLGLRLIYFSYDVKMKEKGDIPEGYSVSREKKERFSLILESASTNQTSMYLCASRGGQPQHFGDGTRLSIL.

The CDR3 loop reads CASSIGGQRGSYEQYF. In DNA, the CDR3 is TGTGCCAGCAGTATCGGGGGACAGAGAGGCTCCTACGAGCAGTACTTC. V usage is TRBV7-2 and J usage is TRBJ2-7, with D possibly being TRBD1 (7 bases). CDR1 and CDR2 from the germline V gene are SGHTA and FQGNSA. The length of the CDR3 is 16 residues. Between the trimmed V and J ends, which lost 6 bases and 0 bases, there was a span of 18 bases.

The chain has TRBV15 and TRBJ2-5; a possible D gene is TRBD1 (6 bases). CDR3 length equals 14 residues. Deletions cut 9 bases from V and 3 bases from J, with 17 bases between. Per the germline V gene, CDR1 is LNHNV and CDR2 is YYDKDF (reference sequence). CDR3 coding DNA: TGTGCCACTAAACAGGGTTGGGGTGAAGAGACCCAGTACTTC. As protein: CATKQGWGEETQYF.

The CDR3 DNA reads as TGTGCCAGCAGCAGAGAAACACCGGGGACCGTCTACGAGCAGTACTTC. This gives the protein CASSRETPGTVYEQYF. The rearrangement links TRBV5-4 to TRBJ2-7, with D perhaps assigned TRBD1 or TRBD2 (5 bases each). Germline-derived CDR1 and CDR2 are SGHNT and YYREEE (reference sequence). The ends were cut back, 4 bases at V and 3 bases at J, with 20 bases in the middle. The CDR3 has 16 residues.

The J gene is TRBJ2-7, the V gene TRBV28; the match to TRBD2 covers 7 bases. The CDR3 totals 13 residues. J lost 4 bases, V lost 4 bases, and 4 bases had no gene match. Germline lookup yields CDR1 MDHEN and CDR2 SYDVKM. CDR3 amino acids: CASSSRGVYEQYF. The DNA for the CDR3 is TGTGCCAGCAGTTCCCGGGGGGTGTACGAGCAGTACTTC.

V usage is TRBV28 and J usage is TRBJ1-6; D is unresolved. Germline V lookup: CDR1 MDHEN, CDR2 SYDVKM. Trimming took off 3 bases at V and 10 bases at J, with 7 bases between the two ends. This CDR3 comprises 12 residues. CDR3 bases: TGTGCCAGCAGTTTTCTAAACTCACCCCTCCACTTT. It yields the protein CASSFLNSPLHF.

The chain recombines TRBV6-5 with TRBJ1-6; D call uncertain. V was trimmed by 1 base and J by 8 bases, leaving 6 bases between them. Germline-derived CDR1 and CDR2 are MNHEY and SVGAGI. The CDR3 sequence is 13 residues long. The CDR3 DNA is TGTGCCAGCAGTTACTTCACGGATTCACCCCTCCACTTT. It is translated as CASSYFTDSPLHF.

V gene TRBV29-1 combines with J gene TRBJ2-3, with a possible D match to TRBD1 (9 bases). This CDR3 contains 14 residues. Trimming removed 7 bases at V and 4 bases at J, with 18 bases between. CDR1 is SQVTM, CDR2 ANQGSEA, per germline. CDR3 in DNA: TGCAGCGCCGGGGGGGGACAGGGTGCAGATACGCAGTATTTT. The encoded protein is CSAGGGQGADTQYF.

The V gene is TRBV29-1, the J gene TRBJ1-1; 7 nucleotides line up with TRBD1. V dropped 8 bases and J dropped 8; count of bases not matched to a gene: 8. The CDR3 sequence is 11 residues long. The germline gives CDR1 SQVTM, CDR2 ANQGSEA. CDR3 coding DNA: TGCAGCTTGTTTCAGGGGGGCGAAGCTTTCTTT. This gives the protein CSLFQGGEAFF.

This chain links TRBV5-1 with TRBJ2-1; 13 nucleotides line up with TRBD2. Trimming cost V 3 bases and J 7 bases; bases outside gene matches: 4. Germline V gives CDR1 SGHRS, CDR2 YFSETQ. CDR3 length: 15 residues. CDR3 residues: CASSSGLAGANEQFF. For the CDR3, the DNA is TGCGCCAGCAGCTCCGGACTAGCGGGAGCAAATGAGCAGTTCTTC.

The chain recombines TRBV2 with TRBJ1-4; D might be TRBD1 (6 bases). CDR1 and CDR2 from the germline V gene are SNHLY and FYNNEI. The CDR3 runs to 12 residues. Trimming took off 8 bases at V and 10 bases at J, with 14 bases between the two ends. CDR3 nucleotide sequence: TGTGCCAGCGGGGACATTTTTGGAAAACTGTTTTTT. Translation gives CASGDIFGKLFF.

This chain uses TRBV7-2 with TRBJ1-2; unclear D gene. The CDR3 spans 12 residues. Germline CDR1 and CDR2: SGHTA and FQGNSA. The V and J ends lost 1 base and 13 bases respectively, with 13 bases between them. DNA of the CDR3: TGTGCCAGCAGCTTAGATCGGCCGACGGGCACCTTC. It codes for CASSLDRPTGTF.